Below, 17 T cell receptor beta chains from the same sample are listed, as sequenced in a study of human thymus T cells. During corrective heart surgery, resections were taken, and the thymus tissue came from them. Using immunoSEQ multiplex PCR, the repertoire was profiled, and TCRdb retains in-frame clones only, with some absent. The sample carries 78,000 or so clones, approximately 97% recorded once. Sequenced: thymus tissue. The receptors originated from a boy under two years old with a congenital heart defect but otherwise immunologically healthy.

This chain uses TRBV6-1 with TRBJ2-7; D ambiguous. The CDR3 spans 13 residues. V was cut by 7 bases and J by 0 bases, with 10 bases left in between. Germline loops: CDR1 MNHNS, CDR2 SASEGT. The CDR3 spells CASTVGSSYEQYF. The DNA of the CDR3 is TGTGCCAGCACGGTTGGTAGCTCCTACGAGCAGTACTTC.

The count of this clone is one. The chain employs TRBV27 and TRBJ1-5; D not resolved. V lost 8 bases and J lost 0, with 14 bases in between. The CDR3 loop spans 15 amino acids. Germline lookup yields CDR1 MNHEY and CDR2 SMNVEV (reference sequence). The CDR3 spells CASCSLTGSNQPQHF. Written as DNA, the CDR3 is TGTGCCAGCTGCAGTTTAACGGGTAGCAATCAGCCCCAGCATTTT.

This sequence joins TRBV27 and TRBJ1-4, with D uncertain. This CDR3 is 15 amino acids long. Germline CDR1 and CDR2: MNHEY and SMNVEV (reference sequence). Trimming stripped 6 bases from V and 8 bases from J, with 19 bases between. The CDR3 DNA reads TGTGCCAGCAGGCCTATCGGGAGGGCAATGGAAAAACTGTTTTTT. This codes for CASRPIGRAMEKLFF.

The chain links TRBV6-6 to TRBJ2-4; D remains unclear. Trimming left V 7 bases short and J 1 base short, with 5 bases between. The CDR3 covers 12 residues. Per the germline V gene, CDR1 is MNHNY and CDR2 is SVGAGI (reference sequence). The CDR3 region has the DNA TGTGCCAGCATAGGGGCCAAAAACATTCAGTACTTC. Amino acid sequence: CASIGAKNIQYF.

The CDR3 spells CSASGTPQYF. In DNA, the CDR3 is TGCAGTGCTAGCGGGACTCCTCAGTATTTT. The chain is built from TRBV20-1 and TRBJ2-3; possible D gene TRBD2, 6 bases. Looked up from germline, CDR1 is DFQATT and CDR2 is SNEGSKA (reference sequence). This CDR3 comprises 10 residues. Between the trimmed V and J ends, which lost 3 bases and 12 bases, there was a span of 10 bases.

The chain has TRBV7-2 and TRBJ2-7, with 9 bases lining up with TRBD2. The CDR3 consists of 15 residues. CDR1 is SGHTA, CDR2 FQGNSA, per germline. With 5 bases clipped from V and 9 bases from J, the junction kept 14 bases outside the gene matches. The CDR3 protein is CASSPPGLAPQGQYF. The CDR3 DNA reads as TGTGCCAGCAGCCCTCCGGGACTAGCCCCCCAGGGGCAGTACTTC.

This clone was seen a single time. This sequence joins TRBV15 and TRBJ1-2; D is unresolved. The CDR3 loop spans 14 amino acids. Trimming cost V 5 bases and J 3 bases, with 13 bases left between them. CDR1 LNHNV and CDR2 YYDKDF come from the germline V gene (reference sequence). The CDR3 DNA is TGTGCCACCAGCGCTGGGCGGACTGACTATGGCTACACCTTC. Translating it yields CATSAGRTDYGYTF.

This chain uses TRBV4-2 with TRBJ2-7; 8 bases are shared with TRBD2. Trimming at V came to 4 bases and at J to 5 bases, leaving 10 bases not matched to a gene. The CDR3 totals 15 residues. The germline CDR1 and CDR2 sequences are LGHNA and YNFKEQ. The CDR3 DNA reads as TGTGCCAGCAGCCTTGGGACTAGGGATGTGAACGAGCAGTACTTC. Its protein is CASSLGTRDVNEQYF.

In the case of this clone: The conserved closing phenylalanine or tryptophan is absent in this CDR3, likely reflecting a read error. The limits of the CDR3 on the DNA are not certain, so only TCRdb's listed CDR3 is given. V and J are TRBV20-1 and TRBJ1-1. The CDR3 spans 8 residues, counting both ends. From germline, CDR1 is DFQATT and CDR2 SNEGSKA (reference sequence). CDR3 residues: CSARDGIK.

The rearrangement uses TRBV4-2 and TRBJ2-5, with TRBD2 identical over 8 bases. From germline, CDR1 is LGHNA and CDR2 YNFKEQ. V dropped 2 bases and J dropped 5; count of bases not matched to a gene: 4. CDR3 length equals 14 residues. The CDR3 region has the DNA TGTGCCAGCAGCCAAAAGACTAGCGAGGAGACCCAGTACTTC. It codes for CASSQKTSEETQYF.

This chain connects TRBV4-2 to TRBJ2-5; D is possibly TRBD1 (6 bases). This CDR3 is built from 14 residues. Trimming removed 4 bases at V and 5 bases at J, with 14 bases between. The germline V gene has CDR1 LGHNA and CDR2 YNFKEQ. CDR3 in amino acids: CASSLMGRGETQYF. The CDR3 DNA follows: TGTGCCAGCAGCCTCATGGGCAGGGGCGAGACCCAGTACTTC.

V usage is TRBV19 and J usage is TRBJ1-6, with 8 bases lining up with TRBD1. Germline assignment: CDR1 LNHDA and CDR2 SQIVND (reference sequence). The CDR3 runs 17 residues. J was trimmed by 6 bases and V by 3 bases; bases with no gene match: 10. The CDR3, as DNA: TGTGCCAGTAGTATCTCAGTGGGGACAGGCCTTAATTCACCCCTCCACTTT. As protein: CASSISVGTGLNSPLHF.

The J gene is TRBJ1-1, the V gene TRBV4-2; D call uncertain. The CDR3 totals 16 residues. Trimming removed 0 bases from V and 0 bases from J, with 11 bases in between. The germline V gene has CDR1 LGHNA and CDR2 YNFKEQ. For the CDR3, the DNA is TGTGCCAGCAGCCAAGAGTCAGGATTCATGAACACTGAAGCTTTCTTT. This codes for CASSQESGFMNTEAFF.

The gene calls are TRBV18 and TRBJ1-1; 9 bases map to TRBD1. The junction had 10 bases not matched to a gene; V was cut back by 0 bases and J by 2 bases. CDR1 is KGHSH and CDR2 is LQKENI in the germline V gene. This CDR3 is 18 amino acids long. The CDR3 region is CASSPPRALQGANTEAFF. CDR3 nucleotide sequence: TGTGCCAGCTCACCACCTCGGGCCCTACAGGGGGCTAACACTGAAGCTTTCTTT.

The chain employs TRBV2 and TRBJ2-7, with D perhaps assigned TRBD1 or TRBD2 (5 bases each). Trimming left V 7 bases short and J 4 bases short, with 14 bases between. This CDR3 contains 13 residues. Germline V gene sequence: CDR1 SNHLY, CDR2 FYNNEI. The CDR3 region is CASIGERGYEQYF. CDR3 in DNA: TGTGCCAGCATCGGGGAGAGGGGATACGAGCAGTACTTC. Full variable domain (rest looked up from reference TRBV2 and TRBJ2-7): EPEVTQTPSHQVTQMGQEVILRCVPISNHLYFYWYRQILGQKVEFLVSFYNNEISEKSEIFDDQFSVERPDGSNFTLKIRSTKLEDSAMYFCASIGERGYEQYFGPGTRLTVT.

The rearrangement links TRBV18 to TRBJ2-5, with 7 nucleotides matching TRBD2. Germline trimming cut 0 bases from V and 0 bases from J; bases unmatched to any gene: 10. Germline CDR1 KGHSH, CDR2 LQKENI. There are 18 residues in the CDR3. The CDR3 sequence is CASSPPRPWGGDQETQYF. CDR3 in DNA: TGTGCCAGCTCACCACCACGTCCCTGGGGGGGGGACCAAGAGACCCAGTACTTC. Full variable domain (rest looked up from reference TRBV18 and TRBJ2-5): NAGVMQNPRHLVRRRGQEARLRCSPMKGHSHVYWYRQLPEEGLKFMVYLQKENIIDESGMPKERFSAEFPKEGPSILRIQQVVRGDSAAYFCASSPPRPWGGDQETQYFGPGTRLLVL.

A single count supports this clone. Written as DNA, the CDR3 is TGCGCCAGCAGCCAAGCCCGGACAGATCTAAGGGCCCAGCATTTT. Its translation is CASSQARTDLRAQHF. This sequence joins TRBV4-1 and TRBJ1-5; tentatively, D is TRBD1 (6 bases). The CDR3 is 15 residues long. The V and J ends lost 1 base and 11 bases respectively, with 18 bases between them. Per germline, CDR1 MGHRA and CDR2 YSYEKL.